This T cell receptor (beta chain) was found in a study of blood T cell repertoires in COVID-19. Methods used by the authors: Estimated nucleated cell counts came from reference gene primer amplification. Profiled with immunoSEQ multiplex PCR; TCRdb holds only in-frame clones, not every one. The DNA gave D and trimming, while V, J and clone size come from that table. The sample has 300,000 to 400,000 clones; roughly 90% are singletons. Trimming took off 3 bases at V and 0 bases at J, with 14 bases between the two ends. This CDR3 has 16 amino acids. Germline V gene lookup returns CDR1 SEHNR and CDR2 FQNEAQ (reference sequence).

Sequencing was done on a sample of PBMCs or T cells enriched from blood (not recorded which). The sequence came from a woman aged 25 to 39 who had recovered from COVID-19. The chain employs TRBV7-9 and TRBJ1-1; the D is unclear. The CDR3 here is CASSFPFGGVNTEAFF. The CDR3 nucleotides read TGTGCCAGCAGCTTCCCATTCGGCGGTGTGAACACTGAAGCTTTCTTT.